The 20 T cell receptor beta chains presented below share a single source sample, sequenced in a study of T cells in Graves' hyperthyroidism and ophthalmopathy. TCR beta CDR3 sequences were amplified from RNA transcripts. The HTBI primer set drove a first-round RT-PCR of the TCR CDR3. TCRdb used MiXCR to reprocess the multiplex PCR reads, holding one entry per CDR3 protein. The top ten hold 30% to 40% of the sample, which has about 350,000 distinct CDR3 sequences, roughly 15% seen once. The sample comprised blood. The receptors were gathered from a woman aged 40 to 55 with Graves' ophthalmopathy.

This clonotype was counted many times. V and J are TRBV2 and TRBJ2-7; D might be TRBD2 (7 bases). This CDR3 has 14 amino acids. Germline CDR1 is SNHLY and CDR2 is FYNNEI. Trimming stripped 7 bases from V and 3 bases from J, with 16 bases between. CDR3 DNA sequence: TGTGCCAGCACCCTGGGCGGGGGCTTCTACGAGCAGTACTTC. This sequence encodes CASTLGGGFYEQYF.

This clonotype showed up many times. The CDR3 bases are TGTGCCAGCAGTATATTAGCGGGGGGAGTAGAGACCCAGTACTTC. This encodes CASSILAGGVETQYF. The V and J genes are TRBV12-3 or TRBV12-4 and TRBJ2-5; 10 nucleotides agree with TRBD2. V shed 5 bases, J shed 4 bases, and the junction held 7 bases outside the gene matches. The CDR3 has 15 amino acids.

This clonotype appeared a few times. The chain has TRBV7-2 and TRBJ2-1; 9 bases map to TRBD2. CDR1 and CDR2 from the germline V gene are SGHTA and FQGNSA. After removal of 5 bases from V and 12 bases from J, the junction contained 2 bases not matched to a gene. There are 11 residues in the CDR3. The chain's CDR3 is CASSAGGGQFF. CDR3 in DNA: TGTGCCAGCAGCGCGGGGGGGGGGCAGTTCTTC.

The V call is TRBV5-5, the J call TRBJ2-3; no reliable D call. In germline, CDR1 is SGHKS, CDR2 YYEKEE (reference sequence). This CDR3 spans 14 amino acids. V dropped 1 base and J dropped 6 bases, with 12 bases sitting between them. CDR3 residues: CASSLWAARDTQYF. CDR3 coding DNA: TGTGCCAGCAGCTTGTGGGCAGCCAGGGATACGCAGTATTTT.

This clonotype was seen a handful of times. The CDR3 DNA reads TGTGCCAGCAGTTCGCGTTACAATGGCTACACCTTC. It translates to CASSSRYNGYTF. The chain has TRBV12-3 or TRBV12-4 and TRBJ1-2; no firm D call. Between the trimmed V and J ends, which lost 4 bases and 6 bases, there was a span of 9 bases. There are 12 residues in the CDR3.

This clonotype has more than one count but fewer than ten. This sequence joins TRBV6-1 and TRBJ2-7, with 7 positions matching TRBD2. Germline V gives CDR1 MNHNS, CDR2 SASEGT. V dropped 9 bases and J dropped 3; count of bases not matched to a gene: 11. CDR3 length: 14 amino acids. CDR3 nucleotide sequence: TGTGCCAGTTCGCAAGCGGGGAGAAACTACGAGCAGTACTTC. This sequence encodes CASSQAGRNYEQYF.

At least ten counts were recorded for this clonotype. V and J are TRBV20-1 and TRBJ1-4; D ambiguous. The CDR3 runs 13 residues. V lost 3 bases and J lost 1, with 6 bases in between. CDR1 and CDR2 from the germline V gene are DFQATT and SNEGSKA (reference sequence). The CDR3 DNA follows: TGCAGTGCTAGTGGTGTAACTAATGAAAAACTGTTTTTT. This codes for CSASGVTNEKLFF.

The chain uses TRBV9 and TRBJ1-3; TRBD1 agrees at 7 bases. CDR1 is SGDLS and CDR2 is YYNGEE in the germline V gene. The CDR3 contains 15 residues. Germline trimming cut 3 bases from V and 0 bases from J; bases unmatched to any gene: 3. This CDR3 is CASSAQGGSGNTIYF. The DNA for the CDR3 is TGTGCCAGCAGCGCTCAGGGGGGCTCTGGAAACACCATATATTTT.

This clonotype was seen ten or more times. The chain combines TRBV7-2 with TRBJ2-1, with TRBD2 as a possible D gene (5 bases). CDR3 length: 14 residues. V was pared by 1 base and J by 10 bases, with 14 bases between. Germline CDR1 SGHTA, CDR2 FQGNSA. DNA of the CDR3: TGTGCCAGCAGCTTAGGGACTTCCATAAAGGAGCAGTTCTTC. Its translation is CASSLGTSIKEQFF.

The CDR3 loop is CASSLGTLDQETQYF. The CDR3 region has the DNA TGTGCCAGCAGCCTCGGGACTCTGGACCAAGAGACCCAGTACTTC. This chain connects TRBV5-5 to TRBJ2-5; D is possibly TRBD2 (6 bases). This CDR3 is 15 amino acids long. With 4 bases removed from V and 0 bases from J, the gap between germline ends came to 13 bases. Germline values: CDR1 SGHKS, CDR2 YYEKEE (reference sequence).

This clonotype was recorded many times. This chain connects TRBV27 to TRBJ2-7; 7 bases are a match to TRBD1. Trimming took 2 bases from V and 3 from J; bases not matched to a gene: 10. The CDR3 covers 16 residues. Per the germline V gene, CDR1 is MNHEY and CDR2 is SMNVEV (reference sequence). The CDR3 region is CASSLTQQGKGYEQYF. DNA for the CDR3: TGTGCCAGCAGTTTAACCCAACAGGGGAAGGGCTACGAGCAGTACTTC.

This clonotype appeared many times. The gene calls are TRBV5-5 and TRBJ1-5; 8 bases align to TRBD1. The CDR3 is 14 amino acids. J gave up 6 bases and V 2 bases, and 4 bases lay outside the gene matches. Germline V gene lookup returns CDR1 SGHKS and CDR2 YYEKEE (reference sequence). CDR3 residues: CASSFQGAGQPQHF. The CDR3 bases are TGTGCCAGCAGCTTCCAGGGGGCAGGTCAGCCCCAGCATTTT.

This clonotype was seen more than once but under ten times. The rearrangement links TRBV25-1 to TRBJ2-1, with 11 bases matching TRBD2. The CDR3 is 16 residues long. Per germline, CDR1 MGHDK and CDR2 SYGVNS. With 4 bases clipped from V and 8 bases from J, the junction kept 10 bases outside the gene matches. CDR3 nucleotide sequence: TGTGCCAGCAGTGCCGGGTTAGCGGGGGGGTTCGATGAGCAGTTCTTC. Encoded protein: CASSAGLAGGFDEQFF.

This clonotype was detected many times. The rearrangement joins TRBV6-1 to TRBJ1-5; D is unresolved. The germline V and J ends were trimmed by 8 bases and 4 bases, with 12 bases remaining between them. Germline V CDR1 and CDR2: MNHNS, SASEGT. The CDR3 sequence is 13 residues long. DNA for the CDR3: TGTGCCAGCGCCTATACGGGTAATCAGCCCCAGCATTTT. Translated, it gives CASAYTGNQPQHF.

This clonotype was recorded at least ten times. V and J are TRBV7-9 and TRBJ2-3; 11 nucleotides match TRBD2. Per germline, CDR1 SEHNR and CDR2 FQNEAQ (reference sequence). J was trimmed by 0 bases and V by 3 bases; bases with no gene match: 8. The CDR3 runs to 18 residues. In DNA form, the CDR3 reads TGTGCCAGCAGCTTGGGTCTAGCGGGGGGCGTAAGCACAGATACGCAGTATTTT. Translating gives CASSLGLAGGVSTDTQYF.

This clonotype was counted ten times or more. The J gene is TRBJ2-5, the V gene TRBV14; TRBD1 is a possible D gene (6 bases). This CDR3 spans 14 amino acids. Germline V gives CDR1 SGHDN, CDR2 FVKESK. V lost 1 base, J lost 4 bases, and 10 bases lay in between. The CDR3 spells CASSQGARGETQYF. The CDR3 bases are TGTGCCAGCAGCCAAGGAGCCAGGGGAGAGACCCAGTACTTC. The whole variable domain, remainder taken from reference TRBV14 and TRBJ2-5, is EAGVTQFPSHSVIEKGQTVTLRCDPISGHDNLYWYRRVMGKEIKFLLHFVKESKQDESGMPNNRFLAERTGGTYSTLKVQPAELEDSGVYFCASSQGARGETQYFGPGTRLLVL.

The J gene is TRBJ2-1, the V gene TRBV7-8, with TRBD2 identical over 9 bases. Germline CDR1 and CDR2: SGHVS and FQNEAQ. The CDR3 consists of 18 residues. V dropped 4 bases and J dropped 9; count of bases not matched to a gene: 19. This chain's CDR3 is CASSSEGGSSGSFGEQFF. The DNA for the CDR3 is TGTGCCAGCAGCTCGGAGGGGGGTAGTAGCGGGAGTTTTGGTGAGCAGTTCTTC.

This clonotype was seen many times. CDR3 amino acids: CASSLRINQPQHF. DNA of the CDR3: TGTGCCAGCAGTTTAAGGATAAATCAGCCCCAGCATTTT. The chain has TRBV28 and TRBJ1-5; D remains unclear. Germline lookup yields CDR1 MDHEN and CDR2 SYDVKM. Trimming left V 2 bases short and J 4 bases short, with 6 bases between. This CDR3 spans 13 amino acids.

This clonotype was seen repeatedly, ten times or more. The chain has TRBV24-1 and TRBJ1-5; D not certain. The V gene's germline CDR1 is KGHDR and CDR2 SFDVKD. The CDR3 covers 12 residues. Trimming took 2 bases from V and 3 from J, leaving 1 base between them. CDR3 residues: CATSDSNQPQHF. The CDR3, as DNA: TGTGCCACCAGTGATTCCAATCAGCCCCAGCATTTT.

V is TRBV7-9 and J is TRBJ1-2; 9 nucleotides line up with TRBD1. Germline V lookup: CDR1 SEHNR, CDR2 FQNEAQ (reference sequence). This CDR3 is built from 15 residues. V lost 5 bases, J lost 4 bases, and 8 bases stayed unmatched. Here the CDR3 DNA reads TGTGCCAGCAGCCGGAATCCGGGACAGGGCTATGGCTACACCTTC. This codes for CASSRNPGQGYGYTF.